There are a few counts of the clone carrying this T cell receptor beta chain. Its antigen is not identified. This record comes from a study of beta chain features in type 1 diabetes. Overall study context: Sorted cells numbering over 95,000,000 were examined across all samples. Study results and caveats: cDNA-based reads could over-represent cells with high TCR expression.

The authors reverse transcribed all of the isolated RNA, so sequencing captured expressed TCRB transcripts. The average output of naive, central memory and regulatory T cell samples was millions of reads. Clones were sequenced by immunoSEQ multiplex PCR, and TCRdb holds only the in-frame ones, with some missing. In the table there are 250,000 to 300,000 clones, 7.5% to 9.5% of which are singletons. This CDR3 contains 15 residues. CDR1 and CDR2 from the germline V gene are SNHLY and FYNNEI. V was pared by 4 bases and J by 6 bases, with 10 bases of the junction left unmatched. Stem cell-like memory, regulatory, central memory and naive CD4+ cells were sorted via CD45RO/CCR7/CD25/CD127/CD95/CD27.

Material: central memory CD4+ T cells from blood. This TCR was sampled from a woman under 30 in good health. The genes are TRBV2 and TRBJ2-7; TRBD2 matches at 9 bases. CDR3 DNA sequence: TGTGCCAGCAGTGTTCTTGCGGGGGGGGCCGGCGAGCAGTACGTC. Translating it yields CASSVLAGGAGEQYV.